The next 13 T cell receptor beta chains were all read from a single sample in a study of blood T cells in healthy people across ages. The use of a sample-barcoded 5' primer and a J-beta primer mix characterized a second PCR of roughly 6 to 12 cycles. One entry per CDR3 protein, called by TCRdb with MiXCR from the 5' RACE reads. The sample gives over 600,000 distinct CDR3 sequences, around 43% of which show up once; about 30% is in the top ten. The specimen was blood. These receptor sequences come from an older man in good health.

This clonotype was observed a few times. As DNA, the CDR3 is TGTGCCAGCAGTTGGGCCGCGGCTAGCAATCAGCCCCAGCATTTT. Translating gives CASSWAAASNQPQHF. The V and J genes are TRBV27 and TRBJ1-5; D gene uncertain. With 4 bases removed from V and 0 bases from J, the gap between germline ends came to 10 bases. The length of the CDR3 is 15 residues. Per the germline V gene, CDR1 is MNHEY and CDR2 is SMNVEV (reference sequence).

This clonotype was counted only a few times. The chain has TRBV7-9 and TRBJ2-7, with D possibly matching TRBD1 (5 bases). The CDR3 consists of 14 residues. V lost 3 bases and J 2 bases, leaving 11 bases between the germline ends. The V gene's germline CDR1 is SEHNR and CDR2 FQNEAQ (reference sequence). The CDR3 DNA sequence: TGTGCCAGCAGCTTCTCCGACAGCCCCTACGAGCAGTACTTC. Protein: CASSFSDSPYEQYF.

CDR3 coding DNA: TGTGCCAGCTTTTTGGACGGGGGGGTCACTGAAGCTTTCTTT. Translation gives CASFLDGGVTEAFF. The gene calls are TRBV11-2 and TRBJ1-1, with D tentatively TRBD1 (5 bases). This CDR3 has 14 amino acids. With 8 bases removed from V and 4 bases from J, the gap between germline ends came to 17 bases. Germline values: CDR1 SGHAT, CDR2 FQNNGV.

The CDR3 here is CASSVAGGSGADTQYF. The CDR3 nucleotides are TGTGCCAGCAGCGTAGCTGGCGGGAGCGGCGCAGATACGCAGTATTTT. The genes are TRBV9 and TRBJ2-3, with 7 nucleotides matching TRBD2. Germline lookup yields CDR1 SGDLS and CDR2 YYNGEE. The V and J ends lost 0 bases and 4 bases, in that order; junction bases with no gene match: 8. The CDR3 extends over 16 amino acids.

This clonotype turned up a few times. The chain has TRBV7-2 and TRBJ2-7; 8 bases are a match to TRBD2. V shed 2 bases, J shed 3 bases, and the junction held 3 bases outside the gene matches. The CDR3 runs to 14 residues. Germline V gene sequence: CDR1 SGHTA, CDR2 FQGNSA. CDR3: CASSLRLASYEQYF. The CDR3 region has the DNA TGTGCCAGCAGCTTAAGACTAGCGAGCTACGAGCAGTACTTC.

V and J are TRBV18 and TRBJ2-1; perhaps D is TRBD1 or TRBD2 (5 bases each). Trimming removed 3 bases at V and 4 bases at J, with 13 bases between. Per germline, CDR1 KGHSH and CDR2 LQKENI. The CDR3 is 15 amino acids. CDR3 bases: TGTGCCAGCTCACCCGGGCCCGAGGGGTACAATGAGCAGTTCTTC. Its protein is CASSPGPEGYNEQFF.

This clonotype was observed a few times. The V and J genes are TRBV4-3 and TRBJ2-5; D perhaps matches TRBD1 (5 bases). The end of the DNA fits TRBJ2-7 better, so the J call may be wrong. CDR1 LGHNA and CDR2 YSLEER come from the germline V gene. The CDR3 consists of 14 residues. The CDR3 is CASSQAEDTTEQYF. For the CDR3, the DNA is TGCGCCAGCAGCCAAGCTGAGGACACCACCGAGCAGTACTTC.

V usage is TRBV4-2 and J usage is TRBJ2-7; 7 nucleotides match TRBD1. V was pared by 5 bases and J by 7 bases, with 17 bases of the junction left unmatched. The germline V gene encodes CDR1 LGHNA and CDR2 YNFKEQ. The CDR3 runs 16 residues. This CDR3 is CASSFRGGRPYNEQYF. The CDR3, as DNA: TGTGCCAGCAGCTTCCGAGGGGGCCGCCCCTACAATGAGCAGTACTTC.

The V gene is TRBV24-1, the J gene TRBJ2-2, with TRBD1 identical over 10 bases. Germline V gene lookup returns CDR1 KGHDR and CDR2 SFDVKD. CDR3 length: 16 residues. V was clipped by 2 bases and J by 3 bases; unmatched bases: 2. The CDR3 loop reads CATSDYGTGDTGELFF. In DNA, the CDR3 is TGTGCCACCAGTGATTACGGGACAGGGGACACCGGGGAGCTGTTTTTT.

This clonotype was counted a few times. The CDR3 coding sequence is TGTGCCAGCAGTCATCGACAGGAGCAGTTCTTC. Translation gives CASSHRQEQFF. This chain connects TRBV27 to TRBJ2-1; a weak D match, TRBD1 (5 bases). The CDR3 contains 11 residues. From germline, CDR1 is MNHEY and CDR2 SMNVEV (reference sequence). Trimming left V 5 bases short and J 10 bases short, with 9 bases between.

V usage is TRBV11-3 and J usage is TRBJ2-1; TRBD2 matches at 10 bases. Germline V gene sequence: CDR1 SGHNT, CDR2 YENEEA. Trimming removed 1 base from V and 0 bases from J; junction bases left unmatched: 12. This CDR3 region has 20 residues. The CDR3 region is CASSLAGGLAGAGSYNEQFF. In DNA, the CDR3 is TGTGCCAGCAGCTTAGCCGGAGGGCTAGCGGGGGCCGGCTCCTACAATGAGCAGTTCTTC.

This sequence joins TRBV7-2 and TRBJ2-1, with 15 nucleotides matching TRBD2. J gave up 4 bases and V 4 bases, and 2 bases lay outside the gene matches. CDR1 and CDR2 from the germline V gene are SGHTA and FQGNSA. The length of the CDR3 is 16 residues. CDR3 sequence reads: CASSSGTSGRYNEQFF. The DNA of the CDR3 is TGTGCCAGCAGCTCTGGGACTAGCGGGAGGTACAATGAGCAGTTCTTC.

The genes are TRBV6-2 or TRBV6-3 and TRBJ2-3, with 7 positions matching TRBD1. V shed 7 bases and J 0 bases; nucleotides not matched to a gene: 10. Germline CDR1 is MNHEY and CDR2 is SVGEGT. The CDR3 consists of 16 residues. The CDR3 nucleotides are TGTGCCAGCAATCAGATGACAGGGTCAAGCACAGATACGCAGTATTTT. Translated, it gives CASNQMTGSSTDTQYF.